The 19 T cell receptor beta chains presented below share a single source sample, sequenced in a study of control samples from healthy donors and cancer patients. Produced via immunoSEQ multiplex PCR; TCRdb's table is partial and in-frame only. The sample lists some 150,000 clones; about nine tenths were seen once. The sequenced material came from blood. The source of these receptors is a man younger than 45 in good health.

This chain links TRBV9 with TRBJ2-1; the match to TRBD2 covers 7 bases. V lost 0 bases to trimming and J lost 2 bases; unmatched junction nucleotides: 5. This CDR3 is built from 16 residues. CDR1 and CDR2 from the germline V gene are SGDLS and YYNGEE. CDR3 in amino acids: CASSVGSSGAYNEQFF. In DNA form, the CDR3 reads TGTGCCAGCAGCGTAGGGTCTAGCGGCGCCTACAATGAGCAGTTCTTC. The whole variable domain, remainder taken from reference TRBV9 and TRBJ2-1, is DSGVTQTPKHLITATGQRVTLRCSPRSGDLSVYWYQQSLDQGLQFLIQYYNGEERAKGNILERFSAQQFPDLHSELNLSSLELGDSALYFCASSVGSSGAYNEQFFGPGTRLTVL.

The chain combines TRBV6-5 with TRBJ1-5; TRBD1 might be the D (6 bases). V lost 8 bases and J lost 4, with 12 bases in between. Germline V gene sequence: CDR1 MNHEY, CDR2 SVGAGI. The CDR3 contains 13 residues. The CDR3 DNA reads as TGTGCCAGCGGTAACAGGGTAAATCAGCCCCAGCATTTT. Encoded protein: CASGNRVNQPQHF.

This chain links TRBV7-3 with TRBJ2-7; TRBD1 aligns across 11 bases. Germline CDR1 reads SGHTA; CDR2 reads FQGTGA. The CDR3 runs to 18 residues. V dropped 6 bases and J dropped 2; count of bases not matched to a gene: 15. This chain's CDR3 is CASRKRTGGQDSPYEQYF. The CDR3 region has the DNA TGTGCCAGCAGAAAACGGACAGGGGGCCAAGATTCCCCCTACGAGCAGTACTTC.

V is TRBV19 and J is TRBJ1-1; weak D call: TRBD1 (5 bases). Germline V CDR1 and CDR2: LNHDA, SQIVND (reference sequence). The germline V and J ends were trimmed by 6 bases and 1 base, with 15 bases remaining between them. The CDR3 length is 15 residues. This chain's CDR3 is CASSWGMGGNTEAFF. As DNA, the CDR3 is TGTGCCAGTAGCTGGGGCATGGGGGGGAACACTGAAGCTTTCTTT.

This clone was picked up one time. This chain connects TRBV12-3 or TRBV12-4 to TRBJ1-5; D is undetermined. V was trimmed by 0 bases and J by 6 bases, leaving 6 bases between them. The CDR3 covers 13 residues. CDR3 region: CASSLADTQPQHF. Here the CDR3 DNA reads TGTGCCAGCAGTTTAGCCGACACTCAGCCCCAGCATTTT.

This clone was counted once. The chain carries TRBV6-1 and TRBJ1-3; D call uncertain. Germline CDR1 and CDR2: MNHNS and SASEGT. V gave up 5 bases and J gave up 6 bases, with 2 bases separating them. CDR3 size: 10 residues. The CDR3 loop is CASSSNTIYF. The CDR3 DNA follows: TGTGCCAGCAGTTCAAACACCATATATTTT.

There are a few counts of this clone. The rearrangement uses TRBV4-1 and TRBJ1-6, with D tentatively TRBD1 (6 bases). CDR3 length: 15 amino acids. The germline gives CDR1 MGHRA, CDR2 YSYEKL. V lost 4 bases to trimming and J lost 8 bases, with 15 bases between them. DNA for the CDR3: TGCGCCAGCAGCCGGCAACCAGGGGACGATTCACCCCTCCACTTT. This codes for CASSRQPGDDSPLHF.

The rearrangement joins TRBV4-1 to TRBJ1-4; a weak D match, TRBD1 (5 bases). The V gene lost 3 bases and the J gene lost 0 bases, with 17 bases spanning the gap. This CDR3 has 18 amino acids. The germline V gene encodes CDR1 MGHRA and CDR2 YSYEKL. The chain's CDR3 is CASSQRRGNTATNEKLFF. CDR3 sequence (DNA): TGCGCCAGCAGCCAGAGAAGGGGTAACACTGCAACTAATGAAAAACTGTTTTTT.

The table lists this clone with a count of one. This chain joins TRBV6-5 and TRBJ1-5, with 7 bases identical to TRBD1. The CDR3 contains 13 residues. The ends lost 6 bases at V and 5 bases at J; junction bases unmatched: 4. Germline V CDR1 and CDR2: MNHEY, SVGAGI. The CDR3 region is CASSDRAYQPQHF. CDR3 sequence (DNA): TGTGCCAGCAGCGACAGGGCCTATCAGCCCCAGCATTTT.

Written as DNA, the CDR3 is TGCGCCAGCAGCTCTCAAACCCCGGGACTAGTCCCAGATACGCAGTATTTT. Protein: CASSSQTPGLVPDTQYF. The chain couples TRBV5-1 to TRBJ2-3; 8 positions agree with TRBD2. Germline V gene lookup returns CDR1 SGHRS and CDR2 YFSETQ. Germline trimming cut 3 bases from V and 4 bases from J; bases unmatched to any gene: 13. There are 17 residues in the CDR3.

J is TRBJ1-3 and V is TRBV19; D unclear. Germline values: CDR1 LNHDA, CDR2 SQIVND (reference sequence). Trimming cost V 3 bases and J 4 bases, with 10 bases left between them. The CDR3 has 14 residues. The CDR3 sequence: CASSIGEFGNTIYF. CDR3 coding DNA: TGTGCCAGTAGTATCGGGGAGTTCGGAAACACCATATATTTT.

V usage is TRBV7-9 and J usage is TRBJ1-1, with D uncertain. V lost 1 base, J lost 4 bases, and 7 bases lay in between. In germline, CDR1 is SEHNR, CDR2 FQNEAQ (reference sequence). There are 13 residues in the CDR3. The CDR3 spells CASSLEVGTEAFF. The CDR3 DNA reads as TGTGCCAGCAGCTTAGAGGTAGGCACTGAAGCTTTCTTT. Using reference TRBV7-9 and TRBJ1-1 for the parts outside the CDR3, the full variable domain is DTGVSQNPRHKITKRGQNVTFRCDPISEHNRLYWYRQTLGQGPEFLTYFQNEAQLEKSRLLSDRFSAERPKGSFSTLEIQRTEQGDSAMYLCASSLEVGTEAFFGQGTRLTVV.

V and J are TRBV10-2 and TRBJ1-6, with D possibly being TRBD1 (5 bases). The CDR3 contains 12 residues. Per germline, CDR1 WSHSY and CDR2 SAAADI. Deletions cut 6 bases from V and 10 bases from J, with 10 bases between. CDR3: CASRQGDSPLHF. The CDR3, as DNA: TGCGCCAGCAGGCAGGGTGACTCACCCCTCCACTTT.

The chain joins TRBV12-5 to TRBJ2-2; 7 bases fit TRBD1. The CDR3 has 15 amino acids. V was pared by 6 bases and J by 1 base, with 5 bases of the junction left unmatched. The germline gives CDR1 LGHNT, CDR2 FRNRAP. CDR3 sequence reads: CASGTGTENTGELFF. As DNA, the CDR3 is TGTGCTAGTGGGACCGGGACAGAGAACACCGGGGAGCTGTTTTTT.

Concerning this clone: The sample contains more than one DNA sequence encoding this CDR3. The CDR3 DNA follows: TGTGCCAGCAGTTTGATTCCGAACTATGGCTACACCTTC. Translating gives CASSLIPNYGYTF. V usage is TRBV27 and J usage is TRBJ1-2; D gene unclear. This CDR3 spans 13 amino acids. In germline, CDR1 is MNHEY, CDR2 SMNVEV (reference sequence). The V gene lost 3 bases and the J gene lost 2 bases, with 7 bases spanning the gap.

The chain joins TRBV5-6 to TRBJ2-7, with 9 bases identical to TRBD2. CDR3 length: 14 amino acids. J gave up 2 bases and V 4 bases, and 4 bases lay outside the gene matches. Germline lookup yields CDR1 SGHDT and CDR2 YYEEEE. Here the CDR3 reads CASSLRGGAYEQYF. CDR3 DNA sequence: TGTGCCAGCAGCCTCCGCGGGGGGGCCTACGAGCAGTACTTC.

CDR3 residues: CASSWVSGLAVHEQYF. The DNA of the CDR3 is TGTGCCAGCAGTTGGGTTTCGGGACTAGCGGTACACGAGCAGTACTTC. The V gene is TRBV27, the J gene TRBJ2-7, with 11 bases aligning to TRBD2. The V segment lost 4 bases and the J segment 5 bases; nucleotides outside the gene matches: 10. Germline V gene data show CDR1 as MNHEY and CDR2 as SMNVEV (reference sequence). The length of the CDR3 is 16 residues.

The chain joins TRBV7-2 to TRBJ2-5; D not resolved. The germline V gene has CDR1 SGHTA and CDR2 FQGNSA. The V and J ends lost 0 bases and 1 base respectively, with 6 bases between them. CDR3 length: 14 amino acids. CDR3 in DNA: TGTGCCAGCAGCTTAGCCGGTGGCCAAGAGACCCAGTACTTC. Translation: CASSLAGGQETQYF.

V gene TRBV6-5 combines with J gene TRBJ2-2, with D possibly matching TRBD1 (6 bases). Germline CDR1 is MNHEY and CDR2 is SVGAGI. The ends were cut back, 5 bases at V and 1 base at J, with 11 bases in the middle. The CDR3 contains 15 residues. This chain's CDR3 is CASSPGTLNTGELFF. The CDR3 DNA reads TGTGCCAGCAGTCCCGGGACATTGAACACCGGGGAGCTGTTTTTT.